A selection of T cell receptor beta chains follows, all from one sample in a study of cytomegalovirus exposure and HLA in healthy donors. Profiled with immunoSEQ multiplex PCR; TCRdb holds only in-frame clones, not every one. The sample includes under 300,000 clones, around four fifths of them seen just once. Specimen: PBMCs. Receptors were obtained from a woman aged 40 to 55 in good health and CMV-seropositive. The CDR3 runs from the conserved cysteine through the conserved F or W. A D gene is named only where the DNA matches it firmly. Expanded clones are given a class, and other clones once, few, many or no size at all.

.,TRBD1,TRBV6-5,TRBJ2-7,CASKRDRGYEQYF,TGTGCCAGCAAGAGGGACAGGGGGTACGAGCAGTACTTC
.,.,TRBV21-1,TRBJ2-7,CASWDYYEQYF,TGTGCCAGCTGGGACTACTACGAGCAGTACTTC
.,.,TRBV28,TRBJ1-2,CASRSEGYGYTF,TGTGCCAGCAGATCGGAGGGCTATGGCTACACCTTC
.,.,TRBV7-7,TRBJ2-7,CASSSGGAGPRGQYF,TGTGCTAGCAGCTCTGGGGGGGCAGGGCCGCGGGGGCAGTACTTC
.,TRBD2,TRBV4-2,TRBJ2-3,CASSPLAGGTDTQYF,TGTGCCAGCAGCCCCTTAGCGGGGGGGACAGATACGCAGTATTTT
.,TRBD1,TRBV28,TRBJ1-1,CASSLPTGLNTEAFF,TGTGCCAGCAGTTTACCGACAGGGCTAAACACTGAAGCTTTCTTT
.,.,TRBV12-5,TRBJ1-6,CASGQTGRNSPLHF,TGTGCTAGTGGTCAAACAGGGCGCAATTCACCCCTCCACTTT
.,TRBD2,TRBV11-2,TRBJ2-3,CASSSIRTSGRGDTQYF,TGTGCCAGCAGCTCGATAAGGACTAGCGGGAGGGGAGATACGCAGTATTTT
.,TRBD1,TRBV7-2,TRBJ1-3,CASSRQGGKDTIYF,TGTGCCAGCAGCCGACAGGGGGGGAAGGATACCATATATTTT
.,TRBD2,TRBV7-2,TRBJ2-7,CASSLGTSGRYSYEQYF,TGTGCCAGCAGCTTAGGGACTAGCGGTCGGTACTCCTACGAGCAGTACTTC
.,TRBD1,TRBV5-6,TRBJ1-5,CASSLTQGRNQPQHF,TGTGCCAGCAGCTTGACACAGGGGCGCAATCAGCCCCAGCATTTT
.,TRBD2,TRBV15,TRBJ2-7,CATSLGGSSYEQYF,TGTGCCACCAGCCTCGGCGGGAGCTCCTACGAGCAGTACTTC
once,.,TRBV6-1,TRBJ2-4,CASSDPETPLRNIQYF,TGTGCCAGCAGTGATCCCGAAACCCCGCTGAGGAACATTCAGTACTTC
.,TRBD2,TRBV9,TRBJ2-1,CASSTSIGGRSYNEQFF,TGTGCCAGCAGCACCTCGATTGGCGGGAGGTCCTACAATGAGCAGTTCTTC
.,.,TRBV5-6,TRBJ2-7,CASSPTYRATEQYF,TGTGCCAGCAGCCCAACTTACAGGGCAACCGAGCAGTACTTC
.,TRBD2,TRBV9,TRBJ2-5,CASSVGASGSPQETQYF,TGTGCCAGCAGCGTAGGGGCTAGCGGGAGTCCCCAAGAGACCCAGTACTTC
.,.,TRBV7-9,TRBJ2-7,CASSFGGSYYEQYF,TGTGCCAGCAGCTTTGGAGGGAGTTATTACGAGCAGTACTTC
once,.,TRBV2,TRBJ2-7,CASSDSAAYEQYF,TGTGCCAGCAGTGATAGCGCGGCCTACGAGCAGTACTTC
.,.,TRBV5-3,TRBJ2-3,CARSLWLAAGDTQYF,TGTGCCAGAAGCTTGTGGCTAGCCGCCGGAGATACGCAGTATTTT
.,.,TRBV2,TRBJ2-2,CASSGRTVNTGELFF,TGTGCCAGCAGTGGCCGGACAGTGAACACCGGGGAGCTGTTTTTT
.,TRBD2,TRBV6-1,TRBJ2-7,CASSRGTSVSYEQYF,TGTGCCAGCAGCCGCGGGACTAGCGTCTCCTACGAGCAGTACTTC
.,TRBD2,TRBV25-1,TRBJ2-3,CASSPTSGRATDTQYF,TGTGCCAGCAGCCCGACTAGCGGGAGGGCGACAGATACGCAGTATTTT
.,TRBD1,TRBV11-1,TRBJ1-1,CASSSDRGPEAFF,TGTGCCAGCAGTTCTGACAGGGGCCCTGAAGCTTTCTTT
.,TRBD1,TRBV7-8,TRBJ2-7,CASSFPLQGMDYEQYF,TGTGCCAGCAGCTTCCCCCTACAGGGGATGGACTACGAGCAGTACTTC
.,.,TRBV27,TRBJ2-1,CARVQDSYNEQFF,TGTGCCAGGGTTCAGGATAGTTACAATGAGCAGTTCTTC
few,.,TRBV5-1,TRBJ2-1,CASSLDRFSYNEQFF,TGCGCCAGCAGCTTGGACAGATTCTCCTACAATGAGCAGTTCTTC
once,TRBD1,TRBV4-3,TRBJ1-2,CASSSQGVLDGYTF,TGCGCCAGCAGCTCACAGGGGGTCTTAGATGGCTACACCTTC
.,TRBD1,TRBV28,TRBJ2-7,CASSPRDSPYEQYF,TGTGCCAGCAGTCCCCGGGACAGCCCCTACGAGCAGTACTTC
few,.,TRBV5-4,TRBJ2-1,CASSLIDVSDFSYNEQFF,TGTGCCAGCAGCTTGATAGACGTGAGTGACTTTTCCTACAATGAGCAGTTCTTC
.,TRBD1,TRBV5-4,TRBJ1-1,CASSLGLGTGGRDTEAFF,TGTGCCAGCAGCTTGGGATTGGGGACAGGGGGCCGCGACACTGAAGCTTTCTTT
.,.,TRBV7-2,TRBJ1-2,CASSPSTGPHYGYTF,TGTGCCAGCAGCCCAAGTACAGGGCCCCACTATGGCTACACCTTC
.,TRBD1,TRBV19,TRBJ2-7,CASSTQTGVPYEQYF,TGTGCCAGTAGTACCCAGACAGGGGTCCCCTACGAGCAGTACTTC
once,.,TRBV11-2,TRBJ2-7,CASSTERESYEQYF,TGTGCCAGCAGCACGGAACGGGAGTCCTACGAGCAGTACTTC
few,TRBD2,TRBV9,TRBJ2-1,CASSAASGIYNEQFF,TGTGCCAGCAGCGCAGCTAGCGGGATTTACAATGAGCAGTTCTTC
.,TRBD2,TRBV7-7,TRBJ2-5,CASSLAPAGGHETQYF,TGTGCTAGCAGCTTAGCCCCGGCGGGAGGGCACGAGACCCAGTACTTC
.,TRBD1,TRBV7-9,TRBJ1-4,CASSPRQGAANEKLFF,TGTGCCAGCAGCCCCCGACAGGGGGCAGCTAATGAAAAACTGTTTTTT
.,.,TRBV18,TRBJ2-3,CASSLGTSTDTQYF,TGTGCCAGCTCACTGGGGACTAGCACAGATACGCAGTATTTT
once,TRBD1,TRBV5-6,TRBJ2-7,CASSLDTGAGEQYF,TGTGCCAGCAGCCTAGATACAGGGGCCGGCGAGCAGTACTTC
.,TRBD1,TRBV19,TRBJ1-2,CASSTGAGGADGYTF,TGTGCCAGTAGTACTGGAGCAGGGGGCGCAGATGGCTACACCTTC
.,TRBD1,TRBV28,TRBJ1-2,CASSPTGTALNYGYTF,TGTGCCAGCAGTCCTACCGGGACAGCCCTAAACTATGGCTACACCTTC
.,TRBD2,TRBV27,TRBJ2-1,CASRDLTGLAGINEQFF,TGTGCCAGCAGAGACCTGACGGGACTAGCGGGAATCAATGAGCAGTTCTTC
.,TRBD1,TRBV28,TRBJ2-2,CASTTLDRANTGELFF,TGTGCCAGCACAACCTTGGACAGGGCTAACACCGGGGAGCTGTTTTTT
once,TRBD2,TRBV10-3,TRBJ2-7,CAISPLGLAGGLWEQYF,TGTGCCATCAGCCCCTTAGGACTAGCGGGAGGGCTTTGGGAGCAGTACTTC
.,.,TRBV5-1,TRBJ1-2,CASSWGGDNGYTF,TGCGCCAGCAGCTGGGGGGGGGACAACGGCTACACCTTC